This T cell receptor (beta chain) derives from a study of T cells in Graves' hyperthyroidism and ophthalmopathy. The study, taken as a whole, reports: The model made its ophthalmopathy prediction, and onset followed a median about 6.8 months later.

The table lists this clonotype with many counts. Its antigen is undetermined. No progression to ophthalmopathy during 18 months of follow-up defined stable disease. Uncontrolled infections, other autoimmune diseases, pregnancy or lactation led to exclusion of patients. RNA transcripts gave rise to amplified TCR beta CDR3 regions. The HTBI primer set was used in a first-round RT-PCR of the TCR CDR3. From the multiplex PCR reads, TCRdb called clonotypes with MiXCR, one entry per CDR3 protein. The sample holds 75,000 to 100,000 distinct CDR3 sequences, roughly half seen once. Trimming removed 3 bases at V and 1 base at J, with 13 bases between. The germline gives CDR1 SGHRS, CDR2 YFSETQ. The CDR3 length is 16 residues.

The receptor's source is a woman in her thirties or forties with Graves' hyperthyroidism. The sequenced sample was blood. V and J are TRBV5-1 and TRBJ2-2, with D hard to call. Here the CDR3 DNA reads TGCGCCAGCAGCTGGGATCTACTTAGGAACACCGGGGAGCTGTTTTTT. Its translation is CASSWDLLRNTGELFF.